This T cell receptor (beta chain) was identified during a study of identical twins. Template switching added a universal primer site, and cDNA bore unique molecular identifiers. TCRdb re-called the 5' RACE reads with MiXCR, one entry per CDR3 protein. The profile shows about 220,000 distinct CDR3 sequences, over 5% of them singletons. Trimming removed 5 bases at V and 1 base at J, with 14 bases between. CDR1 DFQATT and CDR2 SNEGSKA come from the germline V gene (reference sequence). CDR3 length: 14 amino acids. Notes on this clonotype: Its antigen is unknown.

Study-wide results and caveats: Cord blood's abundant beta clonotypes had fewer insertions, unlike memory repertoires.

These data also featured in a second study, about T cells expressing NK-cell markers. This second study says: An anti-gamma-delta TCR antibody restricted sorting to alpha-beta TCR T cells in several experiments. NKG2C+ dominant clonotype frequencies in five or six donors were roughly 1.0-7.5% of CD8+ T cells.

The sequence came from a woman younger than 35 in good health. This sequence joins TRBV20-1 and TRBJ1-1; no clear D gene. Material: CD8+ T cells sorted from blood. The CDR3 DNA reads TGCAGTGCTTCTAGAAGTAGGGCGAACACTGAAGCTTTCTTT. Residues: CSASRSRANTEAFF.